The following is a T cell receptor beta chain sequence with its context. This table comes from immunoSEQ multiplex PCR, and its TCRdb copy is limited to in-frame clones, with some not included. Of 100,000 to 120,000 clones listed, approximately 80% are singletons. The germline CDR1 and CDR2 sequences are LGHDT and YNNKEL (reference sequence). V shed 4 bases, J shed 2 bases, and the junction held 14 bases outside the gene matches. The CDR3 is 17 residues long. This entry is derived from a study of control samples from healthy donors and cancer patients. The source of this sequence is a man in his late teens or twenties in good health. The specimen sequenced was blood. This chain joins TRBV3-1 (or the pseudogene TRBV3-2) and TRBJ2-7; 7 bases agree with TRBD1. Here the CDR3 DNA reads TGTGCCAGCAGCCTACAGACCATTCGGACAGGACCCTACGAGCAGTACTTC. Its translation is CASSLQTIRTGPYEQYF.